This T cell receptor beta chain appears in the sequencing data of a study of naive and memory T cell subsets. General study points: Potentially, T cell activation and differentiation skew this RNA-based measurement.

This CDR3 spans 16 amino acids. V was cut by 3 bases and J by 0 bases, with 11 bases left in between. A UMI-containing oligonucleotide was joined by 3' ligation to the TCR cDNA template. Whole-blood samples were more than 2 ml of peripheral blood from healthy adult volunteers. Cells were not sorted; total RNA input targeted about 1 to 1,100 ng. This clonotype was seen more than once but under ten times. Its matching antigen is unknown. Ligated cDNA underwent four rounds of PCR with nested alpha and beta constant region primers and SP2. TCRdb reanalysed the 5' RACE reads using MiXCR and keeps one entry per CDR3 protein. Here the sample spans 50,000 to 60,000 distinct CDR3 sequences, about 7.1% being singletons.

The receptor's source is a female donor in good health. This chain connects TRBV12-3 or TRBV12-4 to TRBJ2-2; possibly TRBD1 for D (6 bases). The chain's CDR3 is CASSFGQHANTGELFF. CDR3 nucleotides: TGTGCCAGCAGTTTCGGACAGCACGCGAACACCGGGGAGCTGTTTTTT.